This T cell receptor (beta chain) was captured by sequencing in a study of cytotoxic CD8 clonotypes in ibrutinib-treated CLL (dated by TCRdb to about 2021). With respect to the entire study: In this cohort, about 16 patients were treatment-naive and about a dozen were relapsed/refractory, while about 17 had unmutated IGHV. Cryopreserved peripheral blood mononuclear cells were collected at three points: before therapy, at response, and at either sustained remission or disease progression. Samples averaged about 260,000 productive templates and some 91,000 productive rearrangements. Samples at response were collected after a median of 12 months of treatment, with a range of roughly 6 to 40 months. All remission and progressive disease samples were collected while patients were still receiving ibrutinib. Longitudinal samples were available for about 30% of the roughly 90 trial participants. Responses were partial in some 24 patients and complete in 2; after median around 65 months follow-up, around 15 stayed in remission and about twelve progressed.

What the work shows at the level of the full study, not this receptor alone: Sampling times were not matched between patients in sustained remission and patients whose disease was progressing, and lymph node repertoires were not examined. At baseline, clonality was higher than in age-matched healthy donors and showed a strong correlation with circulating CD8+ T-cell counts. Public clonotypes were found to be uncommon and were observed to contract or remain stable during treatment; the increase in clonality was shown to reflect expansion of private clonotypes at ibrutinib response. An increase in clonality was observed at ibrutinib response, with clonality remaining stable during sustained remission and falling back toward baseline at progression.

A word on this clone: Its target antigen remains unknown. Within one base of it there is no much larger clone, and no base qualities were kept.

The goal of deep resolution MiSeq sequencing was a depth between 1 in 1 million and 1 in 200,000 T cells, and coverage averaged 10x per clonotype. TCR beta libraries were generated with the immunoSEQ hsTCRB Kit. In the authors' own workflow: Data were analyzed with ImmunoSEQ Data Assistant and ImmunoSEQ Analyzer, with V, D and J genes assigned per IMGT definitions. Clonality, with values ranging from 0 to 1, was calculated as one minus the normalized Shannon entropy of productive rearrangement frequencies. Only overrepresented clonotypes making up at least 0.05% of the repertoire of each patient were included in the public clonotype analysis. Fewer than 15 repertoires from age-matched healthy donors, obtained from immuneACCESS, served as clonality controls. Drawn from immuneACCESS, this table holds only the in-frame rearrangements with V and J called that TCRdb kept. Clones are partly lost; checked studies trace under half to an unresolved V gene and leave the rest unexplained. The DNA gave D and trimming, while V, J and clone size come from that table. Here the sample has some 350,000 clones; 67% occur a single time. The ten top clones hold around 6.6% of the sample.

For TCR beta library preparation, approximately 2 micrograms of genomic DNA were isolated from cryopreserved PBMCs. High-throughput TCR beta sequencing was performed on longitudinal blood samples from CLL patients receiving ibrutinib monotherapy. The patients took part in an open-label, single-center phase 2 trial of ibrutinib monotherapy. V drops 4 bases and J drops 4 bases, leaving 16 bases in between. CDR1 and CDR2, per the germline V gene, are SNHLY and FYNNEI. The CDR3 goes from the cysteine to the phenylalanine over 15 residues. Here the CDR3 DNA is all that survives: 45 bases in frame from base 1.

The receptor's source is a human donor with chronic lymphocytic leukemia. The chain uses TRBV2 and TRBJ1-2; matching of 5 bases hints at TRBD1 as the D gene. The material was PBMCs, obtained after 36 months of ibrutinib treatment. The CDR3 has the sequence CASSGTGEVSYGYTF. The DNA sequence follows: TGTGCCAGCAGTGGTACGGGGGAGGTGTCCTATGGCTACACCTTC.